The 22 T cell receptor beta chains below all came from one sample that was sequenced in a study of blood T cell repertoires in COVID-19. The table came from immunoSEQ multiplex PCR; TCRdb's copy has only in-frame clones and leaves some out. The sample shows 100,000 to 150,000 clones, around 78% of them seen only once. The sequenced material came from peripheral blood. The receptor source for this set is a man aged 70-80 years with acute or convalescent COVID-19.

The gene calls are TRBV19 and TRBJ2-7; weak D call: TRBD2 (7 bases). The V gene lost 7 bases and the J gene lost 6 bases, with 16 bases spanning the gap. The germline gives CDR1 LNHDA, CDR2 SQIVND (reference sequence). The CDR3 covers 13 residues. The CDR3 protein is CASTRGGGGEQYF. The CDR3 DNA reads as TGTGCCAGTACCCGTGGCGGGGGCGGCGAGCAGTACTTC.

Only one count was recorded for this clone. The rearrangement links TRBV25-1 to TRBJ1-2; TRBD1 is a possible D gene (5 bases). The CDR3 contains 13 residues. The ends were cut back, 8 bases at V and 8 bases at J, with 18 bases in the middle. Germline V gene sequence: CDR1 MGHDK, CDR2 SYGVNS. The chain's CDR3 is CASEEAGRGGYTF. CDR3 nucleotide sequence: TGTGCCAGCGAAGAAGCAGGGCGGGGAGGCTACACCTTC.

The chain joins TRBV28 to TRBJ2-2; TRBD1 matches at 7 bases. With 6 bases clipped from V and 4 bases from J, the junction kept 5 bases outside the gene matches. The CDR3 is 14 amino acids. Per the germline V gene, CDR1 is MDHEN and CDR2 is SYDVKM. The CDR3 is CASSRQGFTGELFF. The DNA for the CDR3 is TGTGCCAGCAGCCGACAGGGTTTCACCGGGGAGCTGTTTTTT.

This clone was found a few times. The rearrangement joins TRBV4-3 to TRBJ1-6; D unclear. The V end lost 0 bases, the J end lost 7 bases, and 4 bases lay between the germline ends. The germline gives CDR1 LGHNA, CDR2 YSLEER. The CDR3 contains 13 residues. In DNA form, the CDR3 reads TGCGCCAGCAGCCAAGATCGGAATTCACCCCTCCACTTT. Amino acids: CASSQDRNSPLHF.

The CDR3 is CASSLLAGGIETQYF. The CDR3 coding sequence is TGTGCCAGCAGCTTACTAGCGGGGGGGATCGAGACCCAGTACTTC. V is TRBV7-6 and J is TRBJ2-5; 12 bases align to TRBD2. The CDR3 has 15 amino acids. The V gene end was trimmed by 2 bases and the J gene end by 5 bases; junction bases not matched to a gene: 3. From germline, CDR1 is SGHVS and CDR2 FNYEAQ.

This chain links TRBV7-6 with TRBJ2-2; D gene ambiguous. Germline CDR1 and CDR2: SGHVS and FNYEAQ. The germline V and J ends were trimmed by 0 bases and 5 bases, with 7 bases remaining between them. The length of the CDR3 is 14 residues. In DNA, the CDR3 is TGTGCCAGCAGCTTAGCTCTCGGTACCGGGGAGCTGTTTTTT. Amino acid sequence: CASSLALGTGELFF.

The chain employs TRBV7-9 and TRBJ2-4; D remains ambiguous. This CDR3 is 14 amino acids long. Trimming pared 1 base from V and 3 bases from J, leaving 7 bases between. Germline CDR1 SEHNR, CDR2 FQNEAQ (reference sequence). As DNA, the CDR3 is TGTGCCAGCAGCTTAGTTCCAGGCAAAAACATTCAGTACTTC. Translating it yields CASSLVPGKNIQYF. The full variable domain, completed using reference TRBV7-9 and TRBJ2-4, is DTGVSQNPRHKITKRGQNVTFRCDPISEHNRLYWYRQTLGQGPEFLTYFQNEAQLEKSRLLSDRFSAERPKGSFSTLEIQRTEQGDSAMYLCASSLVPGKNIQYFGAGTRLSVL.

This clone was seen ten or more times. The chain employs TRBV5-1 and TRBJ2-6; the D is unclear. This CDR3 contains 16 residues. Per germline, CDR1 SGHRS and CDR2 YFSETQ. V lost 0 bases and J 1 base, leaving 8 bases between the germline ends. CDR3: CASSLDWSSGANVLTF. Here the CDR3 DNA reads TGCGCCAGCAGCTTGGACTGGTCGTCTGGGGCCAACGTCCTGACTTTC.

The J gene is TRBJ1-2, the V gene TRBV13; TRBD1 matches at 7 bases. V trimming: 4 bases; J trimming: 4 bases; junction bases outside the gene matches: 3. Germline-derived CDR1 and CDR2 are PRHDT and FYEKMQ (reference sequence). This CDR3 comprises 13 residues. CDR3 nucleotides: TGTGCCAGCAGCTCGGACAGGCGCTATGGCTACACCTTC. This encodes CASSSDRRYGYTF.

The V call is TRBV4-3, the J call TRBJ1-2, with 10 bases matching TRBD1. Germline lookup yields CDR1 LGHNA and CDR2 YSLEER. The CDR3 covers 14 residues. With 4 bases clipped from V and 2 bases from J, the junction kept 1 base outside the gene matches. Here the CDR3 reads CASSRDRGNYGYTF. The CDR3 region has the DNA TGCGCCAGCAGCCGGGACAGGGGAAACTATGGCTACACCTTC.

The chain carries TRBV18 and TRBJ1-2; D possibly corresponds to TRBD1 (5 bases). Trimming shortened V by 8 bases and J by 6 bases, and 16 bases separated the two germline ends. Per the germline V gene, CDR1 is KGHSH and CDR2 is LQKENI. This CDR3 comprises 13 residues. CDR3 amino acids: CASVLTVLDGYTF. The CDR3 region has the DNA TGTGCCAGCGTCTTGACAGTGTTGGATGGCTACACCTTC.

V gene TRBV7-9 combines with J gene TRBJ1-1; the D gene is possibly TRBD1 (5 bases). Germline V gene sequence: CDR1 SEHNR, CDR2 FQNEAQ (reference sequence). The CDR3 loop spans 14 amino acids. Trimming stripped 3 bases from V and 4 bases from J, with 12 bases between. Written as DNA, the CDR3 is TGTGCCAGCAGCTTCGCCCAGGGTGGCACTGAAGCTTTCTTT. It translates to CASSFAQGGTEAFF.

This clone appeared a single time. In DNA form, the CDR3 reads TGCGCCAGCAGCTTGGGTCTCCAAGGTAGCGCTAATGAAAAACTGTTTTTT. Translation gives CASSLGLQGSANEKLFF. The rearrangement links TRBV5-1 to TRBJ1-4; D unclear. The CDR3 sequence is 17 residues long. Germline values: CDR1 SGHRS, CDR2 YFSETQ. V shed 0 bases and J shed 3 bases, with 15 bases lying between them.

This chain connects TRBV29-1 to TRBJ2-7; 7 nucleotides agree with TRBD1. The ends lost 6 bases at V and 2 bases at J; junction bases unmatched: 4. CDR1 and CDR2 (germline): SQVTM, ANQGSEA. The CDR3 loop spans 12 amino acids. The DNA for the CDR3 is TGCAGCGTGGGACAGCCGGCCTACGAGCAGTACTTC. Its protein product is CSVGQPAYEQYF.

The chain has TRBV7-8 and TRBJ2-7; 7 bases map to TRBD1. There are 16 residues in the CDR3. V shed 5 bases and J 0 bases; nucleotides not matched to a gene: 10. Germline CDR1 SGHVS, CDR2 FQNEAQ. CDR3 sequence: CASSIPRHRGSYEQYF. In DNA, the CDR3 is TGTGCCAGCAGCATCCCCAGGCACAGGGGCTCCTACGAGCAGTACTTC.

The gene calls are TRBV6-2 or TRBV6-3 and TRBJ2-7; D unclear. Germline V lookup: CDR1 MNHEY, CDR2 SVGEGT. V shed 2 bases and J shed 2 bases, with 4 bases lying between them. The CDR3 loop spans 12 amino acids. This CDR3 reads CASSYPTYEQYF. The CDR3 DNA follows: TGTGCCAGCAGTTACCCCACCTACGAGCAGTACTTC.

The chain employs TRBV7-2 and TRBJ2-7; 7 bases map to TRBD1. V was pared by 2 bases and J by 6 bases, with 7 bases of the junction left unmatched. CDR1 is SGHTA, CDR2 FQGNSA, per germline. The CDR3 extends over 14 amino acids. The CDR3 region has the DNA TGTGCCAGCAGCTTATCCGGCAGGGGGTTCGAGCAGTACTTC. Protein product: CASSLSGRGFEQYF.

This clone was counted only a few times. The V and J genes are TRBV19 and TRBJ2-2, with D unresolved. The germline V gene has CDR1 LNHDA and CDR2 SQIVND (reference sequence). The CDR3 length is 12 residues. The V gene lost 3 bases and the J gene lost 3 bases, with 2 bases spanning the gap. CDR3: CASSIYTGELFF. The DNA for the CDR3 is TGTGCCAGTAGTATCTACACCGGGGAGCTGTTTTTT.

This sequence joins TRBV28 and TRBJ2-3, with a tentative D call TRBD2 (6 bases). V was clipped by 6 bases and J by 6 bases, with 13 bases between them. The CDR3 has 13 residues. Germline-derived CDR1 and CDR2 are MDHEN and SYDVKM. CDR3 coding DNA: TGTGCCAGCAGGGAGGGATCATCCGATACGCAGTATTTT. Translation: CASREGSSDTQYF.

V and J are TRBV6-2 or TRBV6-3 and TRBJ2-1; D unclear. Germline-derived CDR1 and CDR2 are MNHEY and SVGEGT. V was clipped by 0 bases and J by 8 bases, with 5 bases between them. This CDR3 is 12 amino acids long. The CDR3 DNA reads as TGTGCCAGCAGTTACTCGAGCTATGAGCAGTTCTTC. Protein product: CASSYSSYEQFF.

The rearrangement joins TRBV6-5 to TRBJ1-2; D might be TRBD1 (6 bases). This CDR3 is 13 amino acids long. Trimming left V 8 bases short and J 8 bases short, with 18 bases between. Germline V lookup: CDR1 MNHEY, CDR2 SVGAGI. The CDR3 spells CASLGGVGRGYTF. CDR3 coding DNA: TGTGCCAGCCTTGGGGGCGTCGGTCGGGGCTACACCTTC.

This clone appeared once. CDR3 in DNA: TGTGCCAGCAGTTTACGCGACAGCTATGGCTACACCTTC. Translation gives CASSLRDSYGYTF. V gene TRBV28 combines with J gene TRBJ1-2; the D gene is possibly TRBD1 (5 bases). Deletions cut 2 bases from V and 4 bases from J, with 8 bases between. Germline loops: CDR1 MDHEN, CDR2 SYDVKM. CDR3 size: 13 residues.